Presented here are 18 T cell receptor beta chains from one specimen sequenced in a study of OX40 agonist ivuxolimab in advanced cancers. The assay was immunoSEQ multiplex PCR, and TCRdb's table has in-frame clones only and misses some. Among 15,000 to 25,000 clones, around 82% were seen once, and the ten largest hold 10% to 12%. The sequencing used CD4+ or CD8+ T cells sorted from blood, collected in a trial of the OX40 agonist ivuxolimab. The receptors stem from an adult with an advanced solid tumor such as melanoma, head and neck, liver or kidney cancer.

The rearrangement joins TRBV4-1 to TRBJ2-7; 10 bases agree with TRBD2. With V trimmed by 4 bases and J by 3 bases, 9 bases remained unmatched. The CDR3 is 16 residues long. CDR1 and CDR2 from the germline V gene are MGHRA and YSYEKL. CDR3 sequence (DNA): TGCGCCAGCAGCCCCCAAGCGGGAGGGCCCCTCTACGAGCAGTACTTC. This encodes CASSPQAGGPLYEQYF.

This chain uses TRBV4-2 with TRBJ1-1; D ambiguous. The CDR3 loop spans 13 amino acids. The germline V gene has CDR1 LGHNA and CDR2 YNFKEQ. V lost 1 base and J 7 bases, leaving 10 bases between the germline ends. The CDR3 protein is CASSQARSLEAFF. DNA of the CDR3: TGTGCCAGCAGCCAAGCGAGGAGCCTTGAAGCTTTCTTT.

The genes are TRBV15 and TRBJ2-1; 10 bases fit TRBD1. The germline CDR1 and CDR2 sequences are LNHNV and YYDKDF (reference sequence). This CDR3 has 13 residues. V was clipped by 8 bases and J by 7 bases; unmatched bases: 5. CDR3 in DNA: TGTGCCACCGAAGGACAGGGGGGGAATGAGCAGTTCTTC. The encoded protein is CATEGQGGNEQFF.

The J gene is TRBJ1-1, the V gene TRBV11-2; D gene ambiguous. Trimming pared 5 bases from V and 1 base from J, leaving 11 bases between. The germline gives CDR1 SGHAT, CDR2 FQNNGV. CDR3 length: 14 amino acids. The CDR3 protein is CASSARQGNTEAFF. DNA for the CDR3: TGTGCCAGCAGCGCAAGACAAGGGAACACTGAAGCTTTCTTT.

CDR3 nucleotide sequence: TGCGCCAGCAGCCAAGGCCGGACAGGCTCCTACGAGCAGTACTTC. Protein product: CASSQGRTGSYEQYF. The chain employs TRBV4-3 and TRBJ2-7, with TRBD1 matching 7 bases. Trimming cost V 1 base and J 0 bases; bases outside gene matches: 3. From germline, CDR1 is LGHNA and CDR2 YSLEER. This CDR3 is built from 15 residues.

V is TRBV4-2 and J is TRBJ2-7; the match to TRBD1 covers 7 bases. CDR3 length: 14 amino acids. Germline CDR1 is LGHNA and CDR2 is YNFKEQ. The V and J ends lost 8 bases and 4 bases, in that order; junction bases with no gene match: 11. CDR3 DNA sequence: TGTGCCAGCCCCCCCCGGGCAGGGGGATACGAGCAGTACTTC. It translates to CASPPRAGGYEQYF.

V gene TRBV11-2 combines with J gene TRBJ2-3; D possibly matches TRBD1 or TRBD2 (5 bases each). The CDR3 totals 15 residues. Germline loops: CDR1 SGHAT, CDR2 FQNNGV. The germline V and J ends were trimmed by 1 base and 5 bases, with 13 bases remaining between them. The CDR3, as DNA: TGTGCCAGCAGCTTAGTTTGGGGGTCGGGAGATACGCAGTATTTT. Translation gives CASSLVWGSGDTQYF.

The chain recombines TRBV4-1 with TRBJ1-4; a weak D match, TRBD1 (6 bases). The CDR3 has 17 residues. CDR1 and CDR2 (germline): MGHRA, YSYEKL. Trimming shortened V by 0 bases and J by 6 bases, and 17 bases separated the two germline ends. The DNA of the CDR3 is TGCGCCAGCAGCCAAGATGACAGGATTAAGCTAGATGAAAAACTGTTTTTT. Translation gives CASSQDDRIKLDEKLFF.

This clone was detected only a few times. This sequence joins TRBV7-9 and TRBJ2-5; D assignment may be TRBD1 or TRBD2 (5 bases each). V was clipped by 0 bases and J by 5 bases, with 13 bases between them. CDR3 length equals 15 residues. CDR1 and CDR2 from the germline V gene are SEHNR and FQNEAQ (reference sequence). The CDR3 loop reads CASSLAQGWEETQYF. Here the CDR3 DNA reads TGTGCCAGCAGCTTAGCCCAGGGATGGGAGGAGACCCAGTACTTC.

This rearrangement joins TRBV5-4 to TRBJ2-5; D is perhaps TRBD1 (6 bases). CDR1 is SGHNT and CDR2 is YYREEE in the germline V gene (reference sequence). The CDR3 contains 15 residues. The V end lost 4 bases, the J end lost 1 base, and 14 bases lay between the germline ends. CDR3 sequence (DNA): TGTGCCAGCAGCCCCCAAGGACAGTTCCAAGAGACCCAGTACTTC. This sequence encodes CASSPQGQFQETQYF.

This chain's CDR3 is CASSEGNGRNTGELFF. In nucleotides, the CDR3 is TGTGCCAGCAGTGAAGGAAACGGGAGGAACACCGGGGAGCTGTTTTTT. This sequence joins TRBV6-1 and TRBJ2-2; perhaps TRBD2 as D (6 bases). The CDR3 length is 16 residues. Germline V gene sequence: CDR1 MNHNS, CDR2 SASEGT. V was trimmed by 1 base and J by 1 base, leaving 10 bases between them.

This clone was counted a few times. This chain uses TRBV19 with TRBJ1-2; D is unclear. The CDR3 has 13 amino acids. CDR1 LNHDA and CDR2 SQIVND come from the germline V gene (reference sequence). V lost 6 bases and J lost 8, with 16 bases in between. The CDR3 bases are TGTGCCAGTAGCCCTTCATGGACGGGGGGCTACACCTTC. Its translation is CASSPSWTGGYTF.

The chain links TRBV19 to TRBJ2-7; TRBD1 agrees at 9 bases. There are 15 residues in the CDR3. Germline CDR1 reads LNHDA; CDR2 reads SQIVND (reference sequence). Unmatched junction bases numbered 12, after V lost 5 bases and J lost 7 bases. The CDR3 loop is CASSLSGTGLLEQYF. The DNA for the CDR3 is TGTGCCAGTAGTCTATCCGGGACAGGGTTATTGGAGCAGTACTTC. Based on the CDR3 plus reference TRBV19 and TRBJ2-7, the full variable domain is DGGITQSPKYLFRKEGQNVTLSCEQNLNHDAMYWYRQDPGQGLRLIYYSQIVNDFQKGDIAEGYSVSREKKESFPLTVTSAQKNPTAFYLCASSLSGTGLLEQYFGPGTRLTVT.

V usage is TRBV11-2 and J usage is TRBJ1-1, with 11 bases lining up with TRBD1. CDR1 SGHAT and CDR2 FQNNGV come from the germline V gene. V shed 5 bases and J 2 bases; nucleotides not matched to a gene: 7. This CDR3 has 16 residues. CDR3 sequence reads: CASSPGTGGKNTEAFF. CDR3 in DNA: TGTGCCAGCAGCCCAGGGACAGGGGGGAAAAACACTGAAGCTTTCTTT.

The chain joins TRBV10-3 to TRBJ1-1; D may be TRBD1 (5 bases). V gave up 10 bases and J gave up 6 bases, with 12 bases separating them. The length of the CDR3 is 11 residues. Germline V gives CDR1 ENHRY, CDR2 SYGVKD. In nucleotides, the CDR3 is TGTGCCACCACCTTGGGGGCTGAAGCTTTCTTT. Its translation is CATTLGAEAFF.

CDR3 in DNA: TGCGCCAGCAGCCAAGGGGAGGGCCGAGAGACCCAGTACTTC. Its protein is CASSQGEGRETQYF. The V gene is TRBV4-1, the J gene TRBJ2-5; TRBD2 matches at 7 bases. This CDR3 has 14 residues. Germline-derived CDR1 and CDR2 are MGHRA and YSYEKL. The junction had 3 bases not matched to a gene; V was cut back by 1 base and J by 4 bases.

This clone has a single count. This chain joins TRBV27 and TRBJ1-2, with 7 nucleotides matching TRBD1. CDR1 is MNHEY and CDR2 is SMNVEV in the germline V gene (reference sequence). The CDR3 contains 16 residues. V lost 2 bases, J lost 4 bases, and 10 bases stayed unmatched. Here the CDR3 reads CASSLRNRGGIYGYTF. DNA of the CDR3: TGTGCCAGCAGTTTACGGAACAGGGGTGGGATCTATGGCTACACCTTC.

This sequence joins TRBV6-5 and TRBJ1-1, with D perhaps TRBD1 (5 bases). V was trimmed by 3 bases and J by 4 bases, leaving 12 bases between them. The germline V gene encodes CDR1 MNHEY and CDR2 SVGAGI. This CDR3 has 14 amino acids. CDR3 amino acids: CASSYGEGFTEAFF. In DNA, the CDR3 is TGTGCCAGCAGTTATGGGGAGGGGTTCACTGAAGCTTTCTTT.